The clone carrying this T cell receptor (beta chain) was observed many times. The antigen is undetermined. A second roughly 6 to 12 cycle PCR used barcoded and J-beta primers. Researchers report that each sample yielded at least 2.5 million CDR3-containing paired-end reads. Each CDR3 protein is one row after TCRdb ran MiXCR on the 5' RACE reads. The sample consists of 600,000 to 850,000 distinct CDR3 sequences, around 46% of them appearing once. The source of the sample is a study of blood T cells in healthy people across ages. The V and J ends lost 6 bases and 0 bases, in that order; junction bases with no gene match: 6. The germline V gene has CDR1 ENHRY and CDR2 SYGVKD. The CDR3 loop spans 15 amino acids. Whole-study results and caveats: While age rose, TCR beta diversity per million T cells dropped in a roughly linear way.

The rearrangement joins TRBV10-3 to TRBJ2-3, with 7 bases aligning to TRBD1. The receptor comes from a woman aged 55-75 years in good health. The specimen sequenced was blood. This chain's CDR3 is CAISPRDSSTDTQYF. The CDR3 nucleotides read TGTGCCATCAGCCCCCGGGACAGTAGCACAGATACGCAGTATTTT.